Listed here are 7 T cell receptor beta chains from one sample, sequenced in a study of T cell repertoires in ileal Crohn's disease. The table came from immunoSEQ multiplex PCR; TCRdb's copy has only in-frame clones and leaves some out. The sample has more than 25,000 clones; just under 80% are singletons. Material for sequencing was ileal tissue. These receptors came from an adult with Crohn's disease.

The chain joins TRBV5-1 to TRBJ1-6; no definite D call. The CDR3 loop spans 16 amino acids. Trimming removed 2 bases at V and 0 bases at J, with 9 bases between. Germline V gene data show CDR1 as SGHRS and CDR2 as YFSETQ. The CDR3 coding sequence is TGCGCCAGCAGCTTCTATCCAGGCTCCTATAATTCACCCCTCCACTTT. Encoded protein: CASSFYPGSYNSPLHF.

For the CDR3, the DNA is TGCGCCAGCAGCTTTAGCGGGAACAACCAAGAGACCCAGTACTTC. Its translation is CASSFSGNNQETQYF. V gene TRBV5-1 combines with J gene TRBJ2-5; 8 bases line up with TRBD2. Per germline, CDR1 SGHRS and CDR2 YFSETQ. V gave up 2 bases and J gave up 0 bases; unmatched junction bases: 3. This CDR3 has 15 amino acids.

A single count supports this clone. The V and J genes are TRBV5-4 and TRBJ2-2, with 12 bases matching TRBD2. V lost 3 bases and J lost 3; bases outside the gene matches: 3. This CDR3 has 16 residues. Germline V gene data show CDR1 as SGHNT and CDR2 as YYREEE (reference sequence). Here the CDR3 DNA reads TGTGCCAGCAGCTCCCCTAGCGGGAGGGACACCGGGGAGCTGTTTTTT. This sequence encodes CASSSPSGRDTGELFF.

The rearrangement links TRBV5-6 to TRBJ2-7, with 7 bases aligning to TRBD1. This CDR3 comprises 15 residues. From germline, CDR1 is SGHDT and CDR2 YYEEEE. The ends lost 5 bases at V and 1 base at J; junction bases unmatched: 9. CDR3 DNA sequence: TGTGCCAGCAGGATGAGGGGGCTAGGTTCCTACGAGCAGTACTTC. Translated: CASRMRGLGSYEQYF.

The chain combines TRBV19 with TRBJ1-3; D not resolved. Germline values: CDR1 LNHDA, CDR2 SQIVND (reference sequence). This CDR3 comprises 15 residues. Trimming cost V 7 bases and J 0 bases, with 13 bases left between them. The CDR3 reads CASKLGLDSGNTIYF. The CDR3 DNA reads TGTGCCAGTAAACTGGGCCTTGACTCTGGAAACACCATATATTTT.

V gene TRBV6-1 combines with J gene TRBJ2-5; 8 bases agree with TRBD1. The germline V gene encodes CDR1 MNHNS and CDR2 SASEGT. Trimming at V came to 7 bases and at J to 5 bases, leaving 12 bases not matched to a gene. This CDR3 has 15 amino acids. This CDR3 is CASTNGDRIGETQYF. Here the CDR3 DNA reads TGTGCCAGCACTAACGGGGACAGGATTGGCGAGACCCAGTACTTC.

CDR3 loop: CASSPWRFGTDTQYF. Written as DNA, the CDR3 is TGTGCCAGCAGCCCGTGGAGGTTTGGCACAGATACGCAGTATTTT. The chain joins TRBV5-6 to TRBJ2-3, with D maybe TRBD2 (5 bases). This CDR3 has 15 residues. V was cut by 4 bases and J by 1 base, with 13 bases left in between. Germline CDR1 is SGHDT and CDR2 is YYEEEE.